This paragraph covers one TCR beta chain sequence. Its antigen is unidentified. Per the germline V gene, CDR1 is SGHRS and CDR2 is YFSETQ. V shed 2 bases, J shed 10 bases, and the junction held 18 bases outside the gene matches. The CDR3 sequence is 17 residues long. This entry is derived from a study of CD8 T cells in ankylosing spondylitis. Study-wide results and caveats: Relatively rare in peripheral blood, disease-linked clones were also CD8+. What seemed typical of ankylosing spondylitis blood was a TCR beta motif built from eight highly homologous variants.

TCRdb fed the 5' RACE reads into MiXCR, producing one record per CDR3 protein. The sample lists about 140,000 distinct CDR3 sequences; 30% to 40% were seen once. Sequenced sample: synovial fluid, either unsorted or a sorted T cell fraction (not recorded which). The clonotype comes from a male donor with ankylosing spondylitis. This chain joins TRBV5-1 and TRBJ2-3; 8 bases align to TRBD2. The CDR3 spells CASSFSERGPATGSQYF. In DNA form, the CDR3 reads TGCGCCAGCAGCTTCAGTGAGCGGGGGCCCGCCACCGGGTCGCAGTATTTT.